This T cell receptor (beta chain) originates from a study of metastatic and nonmetastatic thyroid tumors. This clone was seen more than once but under ten times. With a much larger clone just one base away, this may be a read error. Other nucleotide sequences in the sample specify the same CDR3. Trimming removed 3 bases from V and 5 bases from J; junction bases left unmatched: 8. The CDR3 length is 14 residues. The V gene's germline CDR1 is GTSNPN and CDR2 SVGIG (reference sequence). There were no patients who had received any treatment before thyroid surgery. TCRdb reanalyzed the PCR reads via MiXCR. The sample consists of about 40,000 clones, roughly 27% of them appearing once.

This receptor was identified in a male donor with papillary thyroid cancer or a benign thyroid nodule (not recorded which). Some clones in this sample may be carry-over from other donors' samples. What was sequenced was blood. The chain recombines TRBV30 with TRBJ2-5; 8 bases map to TRBD2. The DNA for the CDR3 is TGTGCCTGGAGGCCCCTAGCGGGTGTTGAGACCCAGTACTTC. Its protein is CAWRPLAGVETQYF.